The 21 T cell receptor beta chains given below trace back to one sample, sequenced in a study of OX40 agonist ivuxolimab in advanced cancers. TCRdb's table, derived via immunoSEQ multiplex PCR, lists solely in-frame clones and lacks some. The table includes 70,000 or so clones, 84% detected once. The sequences come from CD4+ or CD8+ T cells sorted from blood, collected in a trial of the OX40 agonist ivuxolimab. The receptor set was obtained from an adult with an advanced solid tumor such as melanoma, head and neck, liver or kidney cancer.

The rearrangement uses TRBV9 and TRBJ2-5; TRBD2 matches 8 bases. V lost 0 bases and J lost 1; bases outside the gene matches: 5. Germline CDR1 reads SGDLS; CDR2 reads YYNGEE. The CDR3 has 16 residues. The CDR3 nucleotides are TGTGCCAGCAGCGTAGCCGGTAGCGGGGCCCAAGAGACCCAGTACTTC. Translating gives CASSVAGSGAQETQYF.

V and J are TRBV27 and TRBJ1-3; D ambiguous. Germline values: CDR1 MNHEY, CDR2 SMNVEV (reference sequence). The CDR3 runs to 14 residues. Trimming took 5 bases from V and 4 from J, leaving 12 bases between them. This CDR3 is CASSPLGGGNTIYF. CDR3 coding DNA: TGTGCCAGCAGTCCCCTCGGAGGAGGAAACACCATATATTTT.

Concerning this clone itself: At one of its ends the junction is not consistent with the germline gene, which may arise from a read error. The identical CDR3 is also encoded by other nucleotide sequences in the sample. The rearrangement links TRBV7-2 to TRBJ1-2; D gene unclear. From germline, CDR1 is SGHTA and CDR2 FQGNSA. The CDR3 is 15 amino acids. The CDR3 loop is CASSSATGANYGYTF. The DNA for the CDR3 is TGTGCTAGCAGCTCCGCGACGGGAGCTAACTATGGCTACACCTTC.

The J gene is TRBJ2-7, the V gene TRBV4-1; D gene ambiguous. The V gene's germline CDR1 is MGHRA and CDR2 YSYEKL. There are 13 residues in the CDR3. Trimming stripped 4 bases from V and 0 bases from J, with 7 bases between. CDR3 coding DNA: TGCGCCAGCAGCCTCGACAACTCCTACGAGCAGTACTTC. It is translated as CASSLDNSYEQYF.

The rearrangement joins TRBV6-5 to TRBJ1-1; 9 nucleotides line up with TRBD1. V trimming: 7 bases; J trimming: 5 bases; junction bases outside the gene matches: 5. CDR1 is MNHEY and CDR2 is SVGAGI in the germline V gene. The CDR3 is 13 amino acids. The CDR3 here is CASTPTGGTEAFF. The DNA of the CDR3 is TGTGCCAGCACCCCGACAGGGGGAACTGAAGCTTTCTTT.

The chain recombines TRBV11-2 with TRBJ2-5; tentatively, D is TRBD1 (5 bases). The J call is uncertain, as TRBJ2-7 better fits the DNA end. CDR1 and CDR2 from the germline V gene are SGHAT and FQNNGV. The CDR3 length is 14 residues. The CDR3 sequence: CASSLAWQGNEQYF. The CDR3 DNA sequence: TGTGCCAGCAGCTTAGCTTGGCAGGGTAACGAGCAGTACTTC.

This sequence joins TRBV11-2 and TRBJ2-7, with 8 bases lining up with TRBD1. The V gene's germline CDR1 is SGHAT and CDR2 FQNNGV. The CDR3 loop spans 15 amino acids. The V gene end was trimmed by 4 bases and the J gene end by 4 bases; junction bases not matched to a gene: 9. The CDR3: CASSSTGTGIYEQYF. As DNA, the CDR3 is TGTGCCAGCAGCTCAACCGGGACAGGTATTTACGAGCAGTACTTC. The complete variable domain, with remaining parts taken from reference TRBV11-2 and TRBJ2-7, reads EAGVAQSPRYKIIEKRQSVAFWCNPISGHATLYWYQQILGQGPKLLIQFQNNGVVDDSQLPKDRFSAERLKGVDSTLKIQPAKLEDSAVYLCASSSTGTGIYEQYFGPGTRLTVT.

This clone was counted only a few times. V gene TRBV5-1 combines with J gene TRBJ1-1; 9 nucleotides line up with TRBD1. The J segment lost 2 bases and the V segment lost 7 bases, leaving 12 bases of the junction unmatched. Germline V lookup: CDR1 SGHRS, CDR2 YFSETQ. The CDR3 length is 16 residues. The CDR3 loop is CASASGTGILNTEAFF. In DNA, the CDR3 is TGCGCCAGCGCCTCCGGGACAGGGATATTAAACACTGAAGCTTTCTTT. The variable domain in full, with the rest retrieved from reference TRBV5-1 and TRBJ1-1, is KAGVTQTPRYLIKTRGQQVTLSCSPISGHRSVSWYQQTPGQGLQFLFEYFSETQRNKGNFPGRFSGRQFSNSRSEMNVSTLELGDSALYLCASASGTGILNTEAFFGQGTRLTVV.

This rearrangement joins TRBV7-6 to TRBJ1-1; no firm D call. Germline V gene data show CDR1 as SGHVS and CDR2 as FNYEAQ. This CDR3 region has 14 residues. Trimming took off 1 base at V and 1 base at J, with 7 bases between the two ends. CDR3 nucleotides: TGTGCCAGCAGCTTAGACCCGGGGAACACTGAAGCTTTCTTT. Protein product: CASSLDPGNTEAFF.

This sequence joins TRBV7-2 and TRBJ1-4; D is possibly TRBD1 (5 bases). CDR1 is SGHTA, CDR2 FQGNSA, per germline. CDR3 length equals 15 residues. The V end lost 5 bases, the J end lost 7 bases, and 17 bases lay between the germline ends. The CDR3 nucleotides read TGTGCCAGCAGCCATTATGGGAGTGGGGGTGAAAAACTGTTTTTT. It yields the protein CASSHYGSGGEKLFF.

The genes are TRBV10-3 and TRBJ1-2; tentative D call: TRBD1 (5 bases). Trimming cost V 4 bases and J 7 bases, with 16 bases left between them. The germline gives CDR1 ENHRY, CDR2 SYGVKD. The CDR3 is 14 amino acids. The CDR3 here is CAISVEGREVGYTF. CDR3 bases: TGTGCCATCAGTGTTGAAGGCAGGGAGGTTGGCTACACCTTC.

V is TRBV6-5 and J is TRBJ1-3; no definite D call. V lost 2 bases to trimming and J lost 0 bases, with 8 bases between them. This CDR3 region has 15 residues. CDR1 and CDR2 (germline): MNHEY, SVGAGI. The CDR3 bases are TGTGCCAGCAGTTACGGGCGGCCCTCTGGAAACACCATATATTTT. As protein: CASSYGRPSGNTIYF.

This clone was detected once. This chain connects TRBV15 to TRBJ1-5; no firm D call. From germline, CDR1 is LNHNV and CDR2 YYDKDF (reference sequence). V lost 1 base, J lost 0 bases, and 10 bases lay in between. This CDR3 is 16 amino acids long. The chain's CDR3 is CATSRGGTYSNQPQHF. The CDR3 nucleotides read TGTGCCACCAGCAGAGGAGGCACTTATAGCAATCAGCCCCAGCATTTT.

This chain links TRBV10-3 with TRBJ2-1; 9 bases agree with TRBD1. Germline lookup yields CDR1 ENHRY and CDR2 SYGVKD. Unmatched junction bases numbered 5, after V lost 7 bases and J lost 7 bases. This CDR3 has 13 amino acids. CDR3: CAINDRGGNEQFF. For the CDR3, the DNA is TGTGCCATCAACGACAGGGGGGGAAATGAGCAGTTCTTC.

The rearrangement joins TRBV5-1 to TRBJ1-2; 7 nucleotides align to TRBD1. The CDR3 runs to 15 residues. V lost 1 base and J lost 4; bases outside the gene matches: 7. The germline V gene has CDR1 SGHRS and CDR2 YFSETQ. DNA for the CDR3: TGCGCCAGCAGCTTGAACAGGGGCCGAGGCTATGGCTACACCTTC. Protein: CASSLNRGRGYGYTF.

J is TRBJ2-7 and V is TRBV27; TRBD1 matches 9 bases. V trimming: 7 bases; J trimming: 5 bases; junction bases outside the gene matches: 6. The CDR3 covers 13 residues. CDR1 and CDR2 from the germline V gene are MNHEY and SMNVEV (reference sequence). As DNA, the CDR3 is TGTGCCAGCATGAGACGGACAGGGGACGAGCAGTACTTC. Translation: CASMRRTGDEQYF.

In DNA form, the CDR3 reads TGTGCCACCAGCAGAGATCTCTATGGCTACACCTTC. Protein sequence: CATSRDLYGYTF. This rearrangement joins TRBV15 to TRBJ1-2, with D uncertain. The CDR3 runs 12 residues. The V end was cut by 0 bases, the J end by 4 bases, with 3 bases between. Germline values: CDR1 LNHNV, CDR2 YYDKDF (reference sequence).

The chain recombines TRBV2 with TRBJ2-5; D is unclear. The V and J ends lost 3 bases and 2 bases respectively, with 7 bases between them. CDR1 is SNHLY, CDR2 FYNNEI, per germline. This CDR3 has 13 amino acids. This CDR3 reads CASSEGNQETQYF. CDR3 DNA: TGTGCCAGCAGTGAGGGCAATCAAGAGACCCAGTACTTC.

The chain couples TRBV18 to TRBJ2-1; TRBD2 matches 10 bases. V lost 6 bases to trimming and J lost 6 bases; unmatched junction nucleotides: 11. CDR1 and CDR2 from the germline V gene are KGHSH and LQKENI. CDR3 length equals 16 residues. CDR3 amino acids: CASSPPSGGARNEQFF. The DNA for the CDR3 is TGTGCCAGCTCCCCCCCCAGCGGGGGGGCCCGCAATGAGCAGTTCTTC.

The chain links TRBV7-3 to TRBJ2-1; a weak D match, TRBD2 (6 bases). CDR1 and CDR2 (germline): SGHTA, FQGTGA. The CDR3 is 19 amino acids. V lost 5 bases to trimming and J lost 0 bases, with 23 bases between them. The CDR3 loop is CASSQNSSGLTISYNEQFF. As DNA, the CDR3 is TGTGCCAGCAGCCAAAATTCCTCGGGACTTACTATCTCCTACAATGAGCAGTTCTTC.

In DNA, the CDR3 is TGCGCCAGCAGCTTGCTCCGGACCCAAGAGACCCAGTACTTC. It yields the protein CASSLLRTQETQYF. The chain uses TRBV5-1 and TRBJ2-5; D remains unclear. The CDR3 sequence is 14 residues long. Trimming left V 1 base short and J 1 base short, with 8 bases between. The germline CDR1 and CDR2 sequences are SGHRS and YFSETQ.